This TCR beta chain was retrieved from a study of T cell changes during pregnancy in multiple sclerosis. Sequencing was performed with immunoSEQ multiplex PCR; in TCRdb, only in-frame clones are kept and a portion is missing. The table lists about 70,000 clones, 80% to 95% of them singletons. This sequence was found in a female donor with multiple sclerosis, enrolled in a pregnancy study. The source was CD4+ T cells from peripheral blood mononuclear cells, collected after pregnancy.

DNA for the CDR3: TGTGCCAGTAGTGTCGCGGCGGGGCTTGATGAAGCTTTCTTT. It encodes CASSVAAGLDEAFF. This sequence joins TRBV19 and TRBJ1-1; maybe TRBD1 (5 bases). The CDR3 runs 14 residues. Germline assignment: CDR1 LNHDA and CDR2 SQIVND (reference sequence). V lost 5 bases and J 7 bases, leaving 17 bases between the germline ends.